Below, 13 T cell receptor beta chains from the same sample are listed, as sequenced in a study of human T cells and chemical hapten exposure. TCRdb re-analysed the RACE reads in MiXCR, keeping a single row per CDR3 protein. The data show around 42,000 distinct CDR3 sequences, less than 3.5% seen once. Time point specified: patch test 2, 6 weeks after DPC sensitization. The treatment was: therapeutic diphenylcyclopropenone sensitization with weekly scalp DPC. This material consisted of whole blood, taken in connection with sensitization to the hapten diphenylcyclopropenone (DPC). Receptors originate from a man aged 40-49 years with alopecia areata. Some clones in this sample may be carry-over from other donors' samples.

The chain employs TRBV7-3 and TRBJ2-1; 8 nucleotides line up with TRBD1. From germline, CDR1 is SGHTA and CDR2 FQGTGA. The CDR3 extends over 15 amino acids. The V segment lost 2 bases and the J segment 7 bases; nucleotides outside the gene matches: 7. CDR3 sequence (DNA): TGTGCCAGCAGCTTAGGCCAGGGGGCGCATAATGAGCAGTTCTTC. This gives the protein CASSLGQGAHNEQFF.

This clonotype was detected many times. V is TRBV12-3 or TRBV12-4 and J is TRBJ2-3, with 9 bases matching TRBD2. Trimming removed 5 bases from V and 3 bases from J; junction bases left unmatched: 12. The CDR3 is made up of 17 amino acids. CDR3 coding DNA: TGTGCCAGCAGTGCCGAGGTTAGCGGGAGTTTAACAGATACGCAGTATTTT. Protein product: CASSAEVSGSLTDTQYF.

This clonotype was picked up many times. This chain joins TRBV20-1 and TRBJ1-1; D is ambiguous. Germline values: CDR1 DFQATT, CDR2 SNEGSKA (reference sequence). The V end was cut by 0 bases, the J end by 10 bases, with 18 bases between. This CDR3 comprises 14 residues. CDR3 in DNA: TGCAGTGCTAGAGATTTTAGCGTCGGATGGGGAGCTTTCTTT. It encodes CSARDFSVGWGAFF.

This clonotype has at least ten counts. The chain couples TRBV3-1 to TRBJ2-3, with 10 bases fitting TRBD2. Germline V CDR1 and CDR2: LGHDT, YNNKEL (reference sequence). V shed 4 bases and J 10 bases; nucleotides not matched to a gene: 8. This CDR3 spans 14 amino acids. The DNA of the CDR3 is TGTGCCAGCAGCCCCCTACCAGCGGGAGGGTCGCAGTATTTT. This encodes CASSPLPAGGSQYF.

This clonotype has ten or more counts. The chain uses TRBV5-1 and TRBJ2-3; tentatively, D is TRBD2 (6 bases). The V end lost 7 bases, the J end lost 0 bases, and 15 bases lay between the germline ends. The CDR3 extends over 15 amino acids. Germline CDR1 is SGHRS and CDR2 is YFSETQ. The CDR3 nucleotides read TGCGCCAGCGCCTACGCGGGGACTAGCACAGATACGCAGTATTTT. Translating gives CASAYAGTSTDTQYF.

By share, this clonotype ranks as medium-sized. The V call is TRBV27, the J call TRBJ2-7, with D perhaps assigned TRBD1 or TRBD2 (6 bases each). Trimming took 4 bases from V and 0 from J, leaving 19 bases between them. Germline loops: CDR1 MNHEY, CDR2 SMNVEV (reference sequence). CDR3 length: 17 amino acids. The CDR3 is CASSSFGGQTSSYEQYF. Written as DNA, the CDR3 is TGTGCCAGCAGTTCTTTTGGGGGGCAGACCAGCTCCTACGAGCAGTACTTC.

This clonotype was counted ten times or more. The chain joins TRBV28 to TRBJ1-5; no reliable D call. Germline CDR1 MDHEN, CDR2 SYDVKM. The CDR3 spans 16 residues. With 4 bases removed from V and 2 bases from J, the gap between germline ends came to 15 bases. The CDR3 sequence is CASSSWTGSGNQPQHF. Here the CDR3 DNA reads TGTGCCAGCAGTTCCTGGACTGGATCGGGCAATCAGCCCCAGCATTTT. Full variable domain (outside the CDR3, taken from reference TRBV28 and TRBJ1-5): DVKVTQSSRYLVKRTGEKVFLECVQDMDHENMFWYRQDPGLGLRLIYFSYDVKMKEKGDIPEGYSVSREKKERFSLILESASTNQTSMYLCASSSWTGSGNQPQHFGDGTRLSIL.

This clonotype was counted at least ten times. The chain combines TRBV5-4 with TRBJ2-3, with 9 bases matching TRBD2. The CDR3 extends over 16 amino acids. The germline V gene has CDR1 SGHNT and CDR2 YYREEE (reference sequence). Losses at the gene ends were 3 bases for V and 2 bases for J; bases not matched to a gene: 7. CDR3 loop: CASSSARGRATDTQYF. CDR3 DNA: TGTGCCAGCAGCTCCGCTCGCGGGAGGGCCACAGATACGCAGTATTTT.

This clonotype has a count of ten or more. The rearrangement uses TRBV9 and TRBJ2-2; 10 bases fit TRBD1. V was pared by 5 bases and J by 7 bases, with 5 bases of the junction left unmatched. Germline CDR1 and CDR2: SGDLS and YYNGEE. The CDR3 has 14 amino acids. The CDR3 DNA sequence: TGTGCCAGCAGGTTTGGGACAGGGGTCGGGGAGCTGTTTTTT. As protein: CASRFGTGVGELFF.

This clonotype was counted at least ten times. The V gene is TRBV27, the J gene TRBJ2-7; maybe TRBD1 (6 bases). There are 14 residues in the CDR3. The germline CDR1 and CDR2 sequences are MNHEY and SMNVEV (reference sequence). V gave up 4 bases and J gave up 2 bases, with 12 bases separating them. The CDR3 region has the DNA TGTGCCAGCAGTTCGGACAGTCTCGCCTACGAGCAGTACTTC. Amino acid sequence: CASSSDSLAYEQYF.

There are many counts of this clonotype. V is TRBV29-1 and J is TRBJ2-1; D is uncertain. The CDR3 length is 8 residues. V lost 7 bases to trimming and J lost 5 bases, with 0 bases between them. The germline V gene encodes CDR1 SQVTM and CDR2 ANQGSEA. The CDR3 is CSDNEQFF. The CDR3 DNA reads TGCAGCGACAATGAGCAGTTCTTC.

This clonotype has ten or more counts. This chain joins TRBV6-5 and TRBJ2-2, with D perhaps matching TRBD1 (5 bases). Germline CDR1 is MNHEY and CDR2 is SVGAGI. The ends were cut back, 6 bases at V and 7 bases at J, with 12 bases in the middle. The CDR3 loop spans 13 amino acids. The chain's CDR3 is CASSPREGGELFF. CDR3 DNA sequence: TGTGCCAGCAGCCCCAGGGAAGGCGGGGAGCTGTTTTTT.

This clonotype came up many times. The V call is TRBV2, the J call TRBJ1-4; 8 nucleotides line up with TRBD1. Germline V lookup: CDR1 SNHLY, CDR2 FYNNEI. This CDR3 spans 14 amino acids. V dropped 6 bases and J dropped 6; count of bases not matched to a gene: 6. The CDR3 DNA follows: TGTGCCAGCAGAGTGACAGGGGTAGATGAAAAACTGTTTTTT. Its translation is CASRVTGVDEKLFF.